This T cell receptor (beta chain) was recovered during a study of blood T cell repertoires in COVID-19. Study at large: Samples taken during acute and convalescent COVID-19 were collected in the United States, Italy and Spain. The analysed material was cDNA or gDNA that came from T cells, B-cell-depleted T cells, or PBMCs.

Germline values: CDR1 LNHDA, CDR2 SQIVND (reference sequence). Unmatched junction bases numbered 8, after V lost 3 bases and J lost 3 bases. CDR3 length: 16 residues. Original handling: Amplification of reference gene primers was used by the study to estimate nucleated cell counts. The method was immunoSEQ multiplex PCR; TCRdb's version includes in-frame clones alone and lacks a portion of them. V, J and clone size are taken as reported in that table, and D and trimming were inferred from the DNA itself. Of approximately 90,000 clones in the sample, about nine tenths were seen once. The sequencing sample was made of peripheral blood. The sequence was obtained from a woman over 75 with acute or convalescent COVID-19. This rearrangement joins TRBV19 to TRBJ2-1, with TRBD1 identical over 7 bases. The CDR3 coding sequence is TGTGCCAGTAGTATCCTCGAAGGGGGCGGCTACAATGAGCAGTTCTTC. Encoded protein: CASSILEGGGYNEQFF.